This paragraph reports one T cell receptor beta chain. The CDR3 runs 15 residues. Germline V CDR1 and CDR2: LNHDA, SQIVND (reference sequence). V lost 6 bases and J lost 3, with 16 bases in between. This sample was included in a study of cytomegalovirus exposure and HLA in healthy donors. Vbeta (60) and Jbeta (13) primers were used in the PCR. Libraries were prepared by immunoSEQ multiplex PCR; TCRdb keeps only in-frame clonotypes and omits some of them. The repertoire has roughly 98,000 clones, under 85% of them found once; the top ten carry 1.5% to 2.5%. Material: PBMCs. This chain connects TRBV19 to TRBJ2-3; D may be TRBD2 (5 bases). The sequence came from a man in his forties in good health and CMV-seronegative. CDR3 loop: CASSDWATRTDTQYF. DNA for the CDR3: TGTGCCAGTAGCGATTGGGCTACTAGGACAGATACGCAGTATTTT.